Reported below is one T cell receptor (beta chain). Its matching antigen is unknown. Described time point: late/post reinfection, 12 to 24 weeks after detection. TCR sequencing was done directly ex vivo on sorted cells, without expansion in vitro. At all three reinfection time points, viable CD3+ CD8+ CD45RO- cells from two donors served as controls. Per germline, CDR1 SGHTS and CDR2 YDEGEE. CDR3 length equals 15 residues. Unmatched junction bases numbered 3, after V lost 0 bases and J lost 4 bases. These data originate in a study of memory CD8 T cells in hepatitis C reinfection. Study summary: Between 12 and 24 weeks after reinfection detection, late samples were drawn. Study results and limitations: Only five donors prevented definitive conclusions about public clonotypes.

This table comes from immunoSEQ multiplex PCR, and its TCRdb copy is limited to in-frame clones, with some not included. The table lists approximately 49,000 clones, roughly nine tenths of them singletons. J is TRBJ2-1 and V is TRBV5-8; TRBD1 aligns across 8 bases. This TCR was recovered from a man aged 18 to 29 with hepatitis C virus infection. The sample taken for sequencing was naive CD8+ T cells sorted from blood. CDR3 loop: CASSLAQGAYNEQFF. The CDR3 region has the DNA TGTGCCAGCAGCTTGGCCCAGGGGGCTTACAATGAGCAGTTCTTC. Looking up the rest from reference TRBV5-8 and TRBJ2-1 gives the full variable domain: EAGVTQSPTHLIKTRGQQATLRCSPISGHTSVYWYQQALGLGLQFLLWYDEGEERNRGNFPPRFSGRQFPNYSSELNVNALELEDSALYLCASSLAQGAYNEQFFGPGTRLTVL.